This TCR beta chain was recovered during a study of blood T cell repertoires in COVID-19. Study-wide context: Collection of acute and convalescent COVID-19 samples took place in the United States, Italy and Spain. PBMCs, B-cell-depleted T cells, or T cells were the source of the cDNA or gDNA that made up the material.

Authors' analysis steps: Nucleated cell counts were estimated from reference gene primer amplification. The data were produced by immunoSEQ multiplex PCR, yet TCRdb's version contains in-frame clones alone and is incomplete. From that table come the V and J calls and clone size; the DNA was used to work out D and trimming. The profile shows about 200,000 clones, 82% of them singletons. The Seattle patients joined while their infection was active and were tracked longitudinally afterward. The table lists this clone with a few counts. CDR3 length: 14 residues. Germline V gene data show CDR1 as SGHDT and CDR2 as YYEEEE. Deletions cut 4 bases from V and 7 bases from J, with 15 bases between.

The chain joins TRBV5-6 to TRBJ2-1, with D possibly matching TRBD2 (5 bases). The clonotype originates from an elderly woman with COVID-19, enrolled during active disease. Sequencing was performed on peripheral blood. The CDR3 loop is CASSARRGKNEQFF. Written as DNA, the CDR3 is TGTGCCAGCAGCGCTAGACGGGGAAAAAATGAGCAGTTCTTC.